This T cell receptor beta chain derives from a study of blood T cell repertoires in COVID-19. On the study more broadly: The United States, Italy and Spain provided the acute and convalescent COVID-19 samples.

Only in-frame clones appear in the TCRdb table, and some are missing; sequencing was by immunoSEQ multiplex PCR. The data show about 80,000 clones, roughly four fifths seen once. In germline, CDR1 is SGHKS, CDR2 YYEKEE (reference sequence). V shed 0 bases, J shed 11 bases, and the junction held 19 bases outside the gene matches. There are 17 residues in the CDR3. This TCR came from a woman in her sixties or seventies with acute or convalescent COVID-19. The sequencing input was peripheral blood. This rearrangement joins TRBV5-5 to TRBJ1-1, with TRBD1 matching 7 bases. This chain's CDR3 is CASSLADGDRISGGAFF. The CDR3 DNA reads TGTGCCAGCAGCTTGGCCGACGGGGACAGAATAAGTGGGGGTGCTTTCTTT.